This TCR beta chain is from a study of vaccination and CD4 T cells after COVID-19 (dated by TCRdb to between 2021 and 2022). With respect to the entire study: Every convalescent patient had a positive nasal swab PCR test for SARS-CoV-2, with mild disease in several patients and severe disease in one. In the convalescent cohort there were six males and four females, among whom were two Hispanic individuals, seven Caucasians, two Asians and one multiracial person. Participants received two doses of either the Pfizer-BioNTech BNT162b2 vaccine (n=8) or the Moderna mRNA-1273 vaccine (n=2). Post-COVID blood samples from convalescent patients were collected a median of about 100 days after diagnosis, with a range of roughly 30 to 161 days. Post-vaccine blood samples were taken a median of 72 days after the second vaccine dose, with a range of roughly 14 to 250 days. Culture stimuli were overlapping spike peptide pools from SARS-CoV-2 and from the common cold coronaviruses HCoV-NL63, HCoV-OC43 and HCoV-229E. As controls, cultures received a CEFX viral epitope pool (the positive control), an HIV-1 Nef peptide pool (the negative control), or no peptide at all. In 10 COVID-19 convalescent patients and a handful of infection-naive healthy vaccine recipients, the spike-specific CD4+ TCR repertoire before mRNA vaccination was compared with the repertoire after mRNA vaccination. Findings and caveats that apply to the study as a whole: Among convalescent patients, a median roughly 90% of the SARS-CoV-2-reactive clones seen after vaccination appeared only after vaccination, which suggests priming specific to the vaccine. Of the vaccine-specific clones in convalescent patients, 304 of 307, or nearly all, reacted only to SARS-CoV-2 spike and did not cross-react with common cold coronaviruses. The median count of SARS-CoV-2-reactive clonotypes went up from under 25 after infection to more than 30 after vaccination, although the change was not significant. The study included relatively few convalescent patients and did not analyze early timepoints after natural infection.

The library was made by PCR. DNA from cultured CD4+ T cells was subjected to TCR sequencing with the Oncomine TCR Beta short-read assay at the Johns Hopkins FTIC core. Genomic DNA was extracted from the cultured CD4+ T cells with the QIAamp micro DNA kit. The Oncomine TCR Beta libraries from cultured CD4+ T cells were pooled using unique dual indexes and then sequenced on an Illumina iSeq 100. In the original analysis: Non-productive sequences were filtered out, and CDR3s that did not start with C, did not end with F or W, or were shorter than 7 amino acids were discarded. Antigen-specific clonotypes were identified using the MANAFEST web application through comparison of peptide-stimulated wells with reference and other culture wells. To be called positive, a clone needed an FDR below 0.05, an odds ratio above 5, and a productive frequency above 0.1% in at least two of three replicate wells. Cross-reactive clonotypes were defined as significantly expanded in both SARS-CoV-2 spike wells and at least one common cold coronavirus spike condition. Using R version 3.6.1, CDR3 homology was evaluated through Levenshtein distances (stringdist) along with unrooted phylogenetic trees (ape). The public reads were quality trimmed at Q25 with fastp and then assembled into clones with MiXCR by TCRdb, keeping productive beta chains. Every CDR3 protein is listed once, alongside the most common genes and DNA of its rows. The V and J calls were not made by the authors but by TCRdb's processing. A total of fewer than 20,000 distinct CDR3 sequences appear in this sample, approximately 73% of them only once. The ten largest clones add up to roughly 9.7% of the sample.

Regarding this clonotype: Its antigen has not been determined. The junction does not match germline at one end; this may be a read error.

The treatment or condition label, read with the paper, signifies: roughly 11-day PBMC culture with coronavirus spike peptide pools or control peptides (ViraFEST assay). The study used the ViraFEST assay, which expanded antigen-specific T cells with peptide pools and then identified expanded clonotypes by TCR sequencing. The positive SARS-CoV-2 PCR tests of the convalescent patients were dated from March to December 2020, before the Alpha, Beta and Delta variants emerged in the United States. Around 2 million PBMCs per well were cultured in IMDM with roughly 5% human AB serum and around 10 IU/ml IL-2, plus 10 ug/ml peptide pools. On days 3 and 7, half of the culture medium was replaced with fresh IL-2-containing medium. Once the cells had been in culture for ten to eleven days, the EasySep CD4+ T cell isolation kit was used to isolate CD4+ T cells by negative selection. Ficoll-Paque Plus gradient centrifugation was used to isolate PBMCs from whole blood, and the isolated PBMCs were then either used fresh or cryopreserved at -140C. In general, triplicate wells were set up for every culture condition.

This sequence originates from a human donor who had recovered from COVID-19. The material sequenced was CD4+ T cells from blood, cultured in vitro.

The nucleotide sequence is TGTGCCAACAGCTGGGAGCAGTTCTTC. Translated, it reads CANSWEQFF. Recombination joined TRBV7-2 with TRBJ2-1; no D segment can be confidently identified. CDR1 and CDR2 are read off the germline V gene as SGHTA and FQGNSA. Its CDR3 holds 9 amino acids, cysteine through phenylalanine. Only CDR3 DNA remains: 27 bases, in frame from the first base.